This entry lists 12 T cell receptor beta chains sequenced from one sample in a study of CD8 T cells in ankylosing spondylitis. TCRdb fed the 5' RACE reads into MiXCR, producing one record per CDR3 protein. This sample has around 150,000 distinct CDR3 sequences; around 43% occur once, and the top ten carry 15%. The source material was synovial fluid, either unsorted or a sorted T cell fraction (not recorded which). These receptors came from a male donor with ankylosing spondylitis.

This clonotype has more than one count but fewer than ten. The J gene is TRBJ2-1, the V gene TRBV5-6; 10 nucleotides line up with TRBD2. V lost 4 bases, J lost 6 bases, and 7 bases stayed unmatched. The CDR3 loop spans 15 amino acids. From germline, CDR1 is SGHDT and CDR2 YYEEEE. Here the CDR3 reads CASSSGTSAANEQFF. CDR3 nucleotides: TGTGCCAGCAGCAGCGGGACTAGCGCTGCCAATGAGCAGTTCTTC.

The rearrangement joins TRBV7-8 to TRBJ1-2, with 7 bases matching TRBD1. V dropped 4 bases and J dropped 4; count of bases not matched to a gene: 18. The CDR3 covers 18 residues. The germline CDR1 and CDR2 sequences are SGHVS and FQNEAQ. In DNA form, the CDR3 reads TGTGCCAGCAGCTCGCGCCCCGGGACAGCGAGCGGCGGCTATGGCTACACCTTC. Translation: CASSSRPGTASGGYGYTF.

This chain uses TRBV29-1 with TRBJ2-1; D is uncertain. The CDR3 covers 14 residues. Germline lookup yields CDR1 SQVTM and CDR2 ANQGSEA. The V and J ends lost 8 bases and 0 bases respectively, with 14 bases between them. The CDR3 region is CSTHGQNSYNEQFF. CDR3 in DNA: TGCAGCACACACGGCCAAAACTCCTACAATGAGCAGTTCTTC.

The chain uses TRBV12-3 or TRBV12-4 and TRBJ1-1; possible D gene TRBD1, 5 bases. The CDR3 is made up of 15 amino acids. The V and J ends lost 4 bases and 1 base respectively, with 13 bases between them. For the CDR3, the DNA is TGTGCCAGCAGTTCCCCCAGACAGACGAACACTGAAGCTTTCTTT. Translation: CASSSPRQTNTEAFF.

This clonotype was counted a few times. V and J are TRBV7-6 and TRBJ1-2, with a weak D call TRBD1 (6 bases). The CDR3 spans 13 residues. V lost 4 bases to trimming and J lost 7 bases, with 13 bases between them. Germline V gives CDR1 SGHVS, CDR2 FNYEAQ. This chain's CDR3 is CASSSGGRLGYTF. The CDR3 region has the DNA TGTGCCAGCAGCTCTGGGGGGCGCCTTGGCTACACCTTC. Full variable domain (rest looked up from reference TRBV7-6 and TRBJ1-2): GAGVSQSPRYKVTKRGQDVALRCDPISGHVSLYWYRQALGQGPEFLTYFNYEAQQDKSGLPNDRFSAERPEGSISTLTIQRTEQRDSAMYRCASSSGGRLGYTFGSGTRLTVV.

The rearrangement uses TRBV27 and TRBJ1-2; D unclear. CDR1 and CDR2 (germline): MNHEY, SMNVEV (reference sequence). This CDR3 region has 12 residues. Trimming took 5 bases from V and 3 from J, leaving 7 bases between them. Written as DNA, the CDR3 is TGTGCCAGCAGTAATTCCCACTATGGCTACACCTTC. It encodes CASSNSHYGYTF.

This clonotype was found many times. V is TRBV5-1 and J is TRBJ1-1; possibly TRBD1 for D (5 bases). Germline CDR1 is SGHRS and CDR2 is YFSETQ. The CDR3 loop spans 18 amino acids. V lost 0 bases to trimming and J lost 0 bases, with 18 bases between them. CDR3 amino acids: CASSLGGARSPMNTEAFF. The CDR3 DNA sequence: TGCGCCAGCAGCTTGGGTGGGGCACGTAGTCCAATGAACACTGAAGCTTTCTTT.

This clonotype was recorded only once. Relative to the germline gene, one junction end is altered; a read error may explain this. The chain recombines TRBV29-1 with TRBJ2-5, with 9 bases that match TRBD2. The CDR3 totals 14 residues. Germline V CDR1 and CDR2: SQVTM, ANQGSEA. The CDR3 nucleotides are TGCAGCGTTACGACGGGGACTAGCCTGGGAGGGGTAAACTTC. Its protein product is CSVTTGTSLGGVNF.

In this sample, this clonotype turned up a few times. V gene TRBV29-1 combines with J gene TRBJ2-1, with D uncertain. V lost 5 bases to trimming and J lost 9 bases, with 14 bases between them. The CDR3 totals 12 residues. Per the germline V gene, CDR1 is SQVTM and CDR2 is ANQGSEA. For the CDR3, the DNA is TGCAGCGTTTCGGACGGGTTTGTTGAGCAGTTCTTC. Amino acids: CSVSDGFVEQFF.

The chain has TRBV27 and TRBJ2-1, with D possibly TRBD1 on 5 matching bases. The germline V gene encodes CDR1 MNHEY and CDR2 SMNVEV (reference sequence). V dropped 4 bases and J dropped 7 bases, with 14 bases sitting between them. The CDR3 totals 14 residues. In DNA form, the CDR3 reads TGTGCCAGCAGTTGGTGGGGCGCAGATAATGAGCAGTTCTTC. Translation gives CASSWWGADNEQFF.

This clonotype was counted a few times. V is TRBV7-9 and J is TRBJ1-2, with 7 bases matching TRBD1. The trim removed 8 bases at V and 4 bases at J, leaving 10 bases unmatched. The germline CDR1 and CDR2 sequences are SEHNR and FQNEAQ (reference sequence). This CDR3 is 14 amino acids long. The CDR3 sequence is CASVADREAYGYTF. Written as DNA, the CDR3 is TGTGCCAGCGTAGCAGACAGGGAGGCCTATGGCTACACCTTC.

This rearrangement joins TRBV4-1 to TRBJ2-5; D may be TRBD2 (6 bases). The length of the CDR3 is 14 residues. Trimming took off 3 bases at V and 7 bases at J, with 15 bases between the two ends. CDR1 is MGHRA and CDR2 is YSYEKL in the germline V gene. The CDR3 DNA reads as TGCGCCAGCAGCCAGTCGGGACTCCCAAGGACCCAGTACTTC. This gives the protein CASSQSGLPRTQYF.